The next 6 T cell receptor beta chains were all read from a single sample in a study of T cells in Graves' hyperthyroidism and ophthalmopathy. It was RNA transcripts that yielded the amplified TCR beta CDR3 regions. An initial round of RT-PCR targeting the TCR CDR3 relied on the HTBI primer set. Each CDR3 protein is one row after TCRdb ran MiXCR on the multiplex PCR reads. The sample has about 680,000 distinct CDR3 sequences, roughly a third seen once. Sequenced input: blood. The receptors were sampled from a woman between 40 and 50 years old with Graves' hyperthyroidism.

This clonotype came up once. The chain has TRBV2 and TRBJ1-2; D is unresolved. V lost 10 bases to trimming and J lost 12 bases, with 12 bases between them. Per germline, CDR1 SNHLY and CDR2 FYNNEI. The CDR3 has 9 residues. CDR3 bases: TGTGCCATCCCACCGGGGAACACCTTC. Translating it yields CAIPPGNTF.

CDR3 in DNA: TGCGCCAGCAGCTTTATCAGCTCGAACTATGGCTACACCTTC. As protein: CASSFISSNYGYTF. The chain carries TRBV5-1 and TRBJ1-2; D ambiguous. Looked up from germline, CDR1 is SGHRS and CDR2 is YFSETQ. V dropped 2 bases and J dropped 2 bases, with 10 bases sitting between them. This CDR3 contains 14 residues.

This clonotype was observed many times. This chain joins TRBV6-6 and TRBJ1-2; D gene unclear. Germline-derived CDR1 and CDR2 are MNHNY and SVGAGI (reference sequence). The length of the CDR3 is 13 residues. Trimming removed 2 bases from V and 6 bases from J, with 10 bases in between. As DNA, the CDR3 is TGTGCCAGCAGTTACGGAATGACTGATGGCTACACCTTC. This codes for CASSYGMTDGYTF.

The rearrangement uses TRBV6-6 and TRBJ2-7; D call uncertain. Germline loops: CDR1 MNHNY, CDR2 SVGAGI (reference sequence). This CDR3 is 15 amino acids long. The V gene lost 0 bases and the J gene lost 1 base, with 10 bases spanning the gap. The CDR3 sequence is CASSYSLDGSYEQYF. CDR3 nucleotides: TGTGCCAGCAGTTACTCGTTGGACGGATCCTACGAGCAGTACTTC.

This clonotype was seen repeatedly, ten times or more. V usage is TRBV19 and J usage is TRBJ1-2; D ambiguous. The CDR3 spans 13 residues. Per the germline V gene, CDR1 is LNHDA and CDR2 is SQIVND (reference sequence). V shed 6 bases and J shed 2 bases, with 10 bases lying between them. The CDR3 region is CASSKTSNYGYTF. DNA for the CDR3: TGTGCCAGTAGCAAGACAAGCAACTATGGCTACACCTTC. The whole variable domain, remainder taken from reference TRBV19 and TRBJ1-2, is DGGITQSPKYLFRKEGQNVTLSCEQNLNHDAMYWYRQDPGQGLRLIYYSQIVNDFQKGDIAEGYSVSREKKESFPLTVTSAQKNPTAFYLCASSKTSNYGYTFGSGTRLTVV.

The V call is TRBV7-8, the J call TRBJ1-1, with TRBD1 identical over 7 bases. In germline, CDR1 is SGHVS, CDR2 FQNEAQ. The J segment lost 10 bases and the V segment lost 0 bases, leaving 17 bases of the junction unmatched. The CDR3 contains 17 residues. CDR3 protein: CASSLASAGGMSLGAFF. In DNA, the CDR3 is TGTGCCAGCAGCTTAGCTTCGGCAGGGGGAATGAGTCTAGGAGCTTTCTTT.